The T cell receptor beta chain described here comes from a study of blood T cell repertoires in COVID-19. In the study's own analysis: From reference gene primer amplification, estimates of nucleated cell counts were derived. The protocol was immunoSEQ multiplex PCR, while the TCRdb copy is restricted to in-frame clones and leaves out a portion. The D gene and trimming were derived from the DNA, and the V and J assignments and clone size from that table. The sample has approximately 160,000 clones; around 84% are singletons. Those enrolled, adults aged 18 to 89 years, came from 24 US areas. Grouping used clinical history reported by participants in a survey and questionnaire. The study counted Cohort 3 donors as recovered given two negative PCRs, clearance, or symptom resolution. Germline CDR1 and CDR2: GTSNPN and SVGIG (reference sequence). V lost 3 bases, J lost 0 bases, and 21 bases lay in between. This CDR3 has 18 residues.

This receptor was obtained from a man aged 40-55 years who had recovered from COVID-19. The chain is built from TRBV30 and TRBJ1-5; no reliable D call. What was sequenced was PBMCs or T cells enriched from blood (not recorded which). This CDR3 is CAWSRGKAPTNSNQPQHF. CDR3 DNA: TGTGCCTGGAGCCGGGGTAAGGCACCCACGAATAGCAATCAGCCCCAGCATTTT.